This T cell receptor (beta chain) emerged from a study of vaccination and CD4 T cells after COVID-19. This sample's treatment: roughly 10-day PBMC culture with coronavirus spike peptide pools or control peptides (ViraFEST assay). ViraFEST used peptide pools to expand antigen-specific T cells, then sequenced TCRs. Healthy recipients of vaccination lacked prior SARS-CoV-2 infection, as evidenced by negative nucleocapsid antibodies both before and after vaccination. In regard to this clonotype: The antigen is undetermined.

The Oncomine TCR Beta short-read assay sequenced DNA from cultured CD4+ T cells. Cultures of CD4+ T cells served as the source for extracting genomic DNA. One entry per CDR3 protein, called by TCRdb with MiXCR from the PCR reads. The sample has 16,000 or so distinct CDR3 sequences, 75% seen once. The CDR3 is 14 amino acids. The germline CDR1 and CDR2 sequences are ENHRY and SYGVKD. V shed 4 bases, J shed 2 bases, and the junction held 2 bases outside the gene matches. Broader study findings: Early timepoints after natural infection were not analyzed in these convalescent patients.

The rearrangement joins TRBV10-3 to TRBJ2-3; 8 bases are shared with TRBD1. This receptor was taken from a human donor who received a COVID-19 vaccine. The material was CD4+ T cells from blood, cultured in vitro, obtained after SARS-CoV-2 vaccination. CDR3 amino acids: CAISAGQVTDTQYF. Here the CDR3 DNA reads TGTGCCATCAGTGCGGGACAGGTCACAGATACGCAGTATTTT.